The next 21 T cell receptor beta chains were all read from a single sample in a study of T cell repertoires in cytomegalovirus infection. One entry per CDR3 protein, called by TCRdb with MiXCR from the reads. The data contain 900,000 to 950,000 distinct CDR3 sequences, around a third of them seen just once; the ten biggest clones take up roughly 13%. No antigen has been assigned to these receptors. Sample: cultured CD8+ T cells from PBMCs, taken from culture after CMV antigen stimulation. The receptors come from a human donor in good health (CMV status not recorded). Some clones in this sample may be carry-over from other donors' samples.

This clonotype was counted between two and nine times. The V and J genes are TRBV19 and TRBJ1-2; weak D call: TRBD1 (6 bases). CDR3 length: 18 residues. V was cut by 0 bases and J by 2 bases, with 19 bases left in between. Germline CDR1 LNHDA, CDR2 SQIVND (reference sequence). The CDR3 DNA reads TGTGCCAGTAGTATAGATCTAGGAAGGGGGAGGAGGAACTATGGCTACACCTTC. Translation gives CASSIDLGRGRRNYGYTF.

The sample holds one count of this clonotype. This clone may be a read error of a much larger clone one base away. The chain links TRBV6-4 to TRBJ1-3; no firm D call. The CDR3 spans 14 residues. Per the germline V gene, CDR1 is MRHNA and CDR2 is SNTAGT. CDR3 sequence: CASSVSPDGTTIYF. In nucleotides, the CDR3 is TGTGCCAGCAGTGTTTCCCCGGATGGAACCACCATATATTTT.

This clonotype was observed a few times. This CDR3 reads CASNNLGDTEAFF. The CDR3 DNA reads TGTGCCAGCAATAACCTGGGGGACACTGAAGCTTTCTTT. V usage is TRBV6-1 and J usage is TRBJ1-1; TRBD1 is a possible D gene (5 bases). Trimming removed 7 bases at V and 3 bases at J, with 12 bases between. CDR1 MNHNS and CDR2 SASEGT come from the germline V gene. The CDR3 has 13 residues.

This clonotype was observed a handful of times. The V and J genes are TRBV7-8 and TRBJ1-1; 7 bases fit TRBD1. The CDR3 covers 14 residues. After removal of 8 bases from V and 1 base from J, the junction contained 7 bases not matched to a gene. Germline V gene sequence: CDR1 SGHVS, CDR2 FQNEAQ. CDR3 protein: CASRDSQANTEAFF. DNA for the CDR3: TGTGCCAGCCGGGACAGTCAAGCGAACACTGAAGCTTTCTTT.

The V and J genes are TRBV6-2 or TRBV6-3 and TRBJ1-6; the match to TRBD1 covers 7 bases. Trimming removed 6 bases from V and 7 bases from J; junction bases left unmatched: 9. Germline V lookup: CDR1 MNHEY, CDR2 SVGEGT. The CDR3 is made up of 15 amino acids. CDR3 bases: TGTGCCAGCAGACCCAGACAGGGTTCAAATTCACCCCTCCACTTT. As protein: CASRPRQGSNSPLHF.

This clonotype was seen at least ten times. The genes are TRBV7-2 and TRBJ2-3; D tentatively fits TRBD1 or TRBD2 (6 bases each). V shed 1 base and J shed 2 bases, with 10 bases lying between them. The CDR3 spans 15 residues. Germline loops: CDR1 SGHTA, CDR2 FQGNSA. This CDR3 reads CASSLEGGHTDTQYF. Written as DNA, the CDR3 is TGTGCCAGCAGCTTAGAGGGGGGCCACACAGATACGCAGTATTTT. The whole variable domain, remainder taken from reference TRBV7-2 and TRBJ2-3, is GAGVSQSPSNKVTEKGKDVELRCDPISGHTALYWYRQSLGQGLEFLIYFQGNSAPDKSGLPSDRFSAERTGGSVSTLTIQRTQQEDSAVYLCASSLEGGHTDTQYFGPGTRLTVL.

V usage is TRBV7-9 and J usage is TRBJ1-6; no firm D call. Trimming removed 6 bases from V and 7 bases from J, with 16 bases in between. CDR3 length: 15 amino acids. Germline V lookup: CDR1 SEHNR, CDR2 FQNEAQ (reference sequence). CDR3 protein: CASSRPKGTNSPLHF. The CDR3 nucleotides read TGTGCCAGCAGTCGCCCAAAAGGTACCAATTCACCCCTCCACTTT.

This sequence joins TRBV4-1 and TRBJ2-7; TRBD1 matches at 9 bases. V lost 1 base, J lost 4 bases, and 5 bases stayed unmatched. The CDR3 loop spans 15 amino acids. Germline CDR1 and CDR2: MGHRA and YSYEKL. The CDR3 DNA reads TGCGCCAGCAGCCAAGGAACAGGGGGCTCGTACGAGCAGTACTTC. It specifies CASSQGTGGSYEQYF.

This clonotype was recorded many times. V and J are TRBV4-1 and TRBJ2-5, with D possibly being TRBD1 (6 bases). CDR1 MGHRA and CDR2 YSYEKL come from the germline V gene. The CDR3 loop spans 17 amino acids. With 3 bases removed from V and 1 base from J, the gap between germline ends came to 18 bases. The CDR3 reads CASSHKPPGQIQETQYF. The CDR3 nucleotides read TGCGCCAGCAGCCACAAACCCCCGGGACAAATCCAAGAGACCCAGTACTTC.

In this sample, this clonotype turned up a few times. The chain uses TRBV6-2 or TRBV6-3 and TRBJ2-7, with TRBD1 matching over 8 bases. The CDR3 spans 14 residues. Unmatched junction bases numbered 9, after V lost 5 bases and J lost 6 bases. Looked up from germline, CDR1 is MNHEY and CDR2 is SVGEGT. The CDR3 coding sequence is TGTGCCAGCAGTGGGCTTTGGACAGGGTTCGAGCAGTACGTC. It yields the protein CASSGLWTGFEQYV.

This clonotype was seen a handful of times. V and J are TRBV5-5 and TRBJ2-7; possibly TRBD1 or TRBD2 for D (5 bases each). There are 13 residues in the CDR3. Trimming pared 7 bases from V and 2 bases from J, leaving 13 bases between. CDR1 and CDR2 (germline): SGHKS, YYEKEE (reference sequence). The CDR3 nucleotides are TGTGCCAGCGTCGGTGGGGGTACCTACGAGCAGTACTTC. Its translation is CASVGGGTYEQYF.

This chain uses TRBV6-1 with TRBJ2-5; no clear D. Germline-derived CDR1 and CDR2 are MNHNS and SASEGT. The CDR3 totals 11 residues. The V and J ends lost 2 bases and 7 bases respectively, with 5 bases between them. The CDR3 bases are TGTGCCAGCAGTGAATTAGGGACCCAGTACTTC. It yields the protein CASSELGTQYF.

This clonotype was counted between two and nine times. The chain links TRBV7-9 to TRBJ1-2, with D maybe TRBD1 (6 bases). The CDR3 length is 15 residues. V lost 4 bases and J 2 bases, leaving 14 bases between the germline ends. Germline assignment: CDR1 SEHNR and CDR2 FQNEAQ (reference sequence). The CDR3 here is CASSSWTVSNYGYTF. CDR3 DNA: TGTGCCAGCAGCTCGTGGACAGTATCCAACTATGGCTACACCTTC. The full variable domain, its missing parts supplied by reference TRBV7-9 and TRBJ1-2, is DTGVSQNPRHKITKRGQNVTFRCDPISEHNRLYWYRQTLGQGPEFLTYFQNEAQLEKSRLLSDRFSAERPKGSFSTLEIQRTEQGDSAMYLCASSSWTVSNYGYTFGSGTRLTVV.

This chain links TRBV7-9 with TRBJ2-5; 9 bases are a match to TRBD1. CDR1 is SEHNR and CDR2 is FQNEAQ in the germline V gene (reference sequence). Trimming cost V 6 bases and J 5 bases; bases outside gene matches: 10. CDR3 size: 15 residues. This CDR3 is CASRTDRGLWETQYF. The DNA for the CDR3 is TGTGCCAGCAGAACGGACAGGGGCCTGTGGGAGACCCAGTACTTC.

This clonotype was seen many times. This chain connects TRBV7-6 to TRBJ1-1; D not certain. V was trimmed by 5 bases and J by 3 bases, leaving 13 bases between them. This CDR3 contains 14 residues. CDR1 and CDR2 (germline): SGHVS, FNYEAQ. The CDR3 is CASSPRRGDTEAFF. The CDR3 DNA reads TGTGCCAGCAGCCCGCGCCGAGGTGACACTGAAGCTTTCTTT.

This clonotype was recorded a few times. The chain carries TRBV19 and TRBJ2-1, with 7 bases fitting TRBD2. The germline V gene has CDR1 LNHDA and CDR2 SQIVND (reference sequence). V shed 0 bases, J shed 1 base, and the junction held 0 bases outside the gene matches. The CDR3 has 15 residues. CDR3 in amino acids: CASSIDGGSYNEQFF. CDR3 bases: TGTGCCAGTAGTATAGACGGGGGGTCCTACAATGAGCAGTTCTTC.

The genes are TRBV15 and TRBJ1-1; maybe TRBD1 (5 bases). The length of the CDR3 is 14 residues. Germline V gene data show CDR1 as LNHNV and CDR2 as YYDKDF (reference sequence). Trimming left V 1 base short and J 2 bases short, with 8 bases between. DNA for the CDR3: TGTGCCACCAGCAGAGCCGGGACTAACACTGAAGCTTTCTTT. It encodes CATSRAGTNTEAFF.

V usage is TRBV6-5 and J usage is TRBJ2-7, with unresolved D. Germline CDR1 and CDR2: MNHEY and SVGAGI. Trimming shortened V by 4 bases and J by 0 bases, and 10 bases separated the two germline ends. The CDR3 spans 14 residues. This CDR3 is CASSSISYSYEQYF. The DNA of the CDR3 is TGTGCCAGCAGTTCAATATCCTACTCCTACGAGCAGTACTTC.

The V call is TRBV12-3 or TRBV12-4, the J call TRBJ2-2; D may correspond to TRBD1 or TRBD2 (5 bases each). The CDR3 runs to 17 residues. V gave up 3 bases and J gave up 0 bases, with 14 bases separating them. CDR3 sequence (DNA): TGTGCCAGCAGTTTCTCCGTGGGACGTTCGAACACCGGGGAGCTGTTTTTT. Translation: CASSFSVGRSNTGELFF.

This chain joins TRBV9 and TRBJ1-2; no clear D gene. V was pared by 2 bases and J by 6 bases, with 2 bases between. This CDR3 is built from 10 residues. The germline V gene encodes CDR1 SGDLS and CDR2 YYNGEE. CDR3 sequence: CASSVDGYTF. The CDR3, as DNA: TGTGCCAGCAGCGTTGATGGCTACACCTTC. Full variable domain (outside the CDR3, taken from reference TRBV9 and TRBJ1-2): DSGVTQTPKHLITATGQRVTLRCSPRSGDLSVYWYQQSLDQGLQFLIQYYNGEERAKGNILERFSAQQFPDLHSELNLSSLELGDSALYFCASSVDGYTFGSGTRLTVV.

The chain employs TRBV5-3 and TRBJ2-3, with TRBD2 identical over 10 bases. TRBV5-3 is recorded as an ORF, its role being uncertain. The CDR3 runs to 16 residues. V was pared by 8 bases and J by 0 bases, with 9 bases of the junction left unmatched. CDR3 protein: CASSPLAGGSTDTQYF. In DNA form, the CDR3 reads TGTGCCAGCAGCCCCTTAGCGGGGGGTAGCACAGATACGCAGTATTTT.